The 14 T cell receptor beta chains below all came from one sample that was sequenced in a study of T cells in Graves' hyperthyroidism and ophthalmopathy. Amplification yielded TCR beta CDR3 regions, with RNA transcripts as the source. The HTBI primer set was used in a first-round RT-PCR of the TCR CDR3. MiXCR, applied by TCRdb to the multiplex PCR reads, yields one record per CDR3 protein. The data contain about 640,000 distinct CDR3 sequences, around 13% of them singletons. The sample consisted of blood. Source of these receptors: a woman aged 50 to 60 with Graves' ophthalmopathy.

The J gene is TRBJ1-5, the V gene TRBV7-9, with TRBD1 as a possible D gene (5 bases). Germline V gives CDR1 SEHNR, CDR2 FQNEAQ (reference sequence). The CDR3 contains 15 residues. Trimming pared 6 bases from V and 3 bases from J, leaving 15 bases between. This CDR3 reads CASSQGPGDNQPQHF. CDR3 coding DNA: TGTGCCAGCAGTCAGGGCCCCGGGGACAATCAGCCCCAGCATTTT.

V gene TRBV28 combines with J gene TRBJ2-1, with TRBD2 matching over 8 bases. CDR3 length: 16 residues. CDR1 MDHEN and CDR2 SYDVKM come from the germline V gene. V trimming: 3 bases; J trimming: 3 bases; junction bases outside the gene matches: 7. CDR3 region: CASSFLSGMVYNEQFF. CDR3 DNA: TGTGCCAGCAGTTTTCTTAGCGGGATGGTCTACAATGAGCAGTTCTTC. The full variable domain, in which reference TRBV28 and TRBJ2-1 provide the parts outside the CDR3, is DVKVTQSSRYLVKRTGEKVFLECVQDMDHENMFWYRQDPGLGLRLIYFSYDVKMKEKGDIPEGYSVSREKKERFSLILESASTNQTSMYLCASSFLSGMVYNEQFFGPGTRLTVL.

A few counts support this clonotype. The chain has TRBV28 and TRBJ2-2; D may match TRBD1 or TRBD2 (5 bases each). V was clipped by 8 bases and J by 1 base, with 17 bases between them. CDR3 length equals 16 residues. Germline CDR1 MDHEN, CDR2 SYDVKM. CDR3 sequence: CASGSDGAGNTGELFF. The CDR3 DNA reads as TGTGCCAGCGGCTCCGACGGGGCAGGGAACACCGGGGAGCTGTTTTTT.

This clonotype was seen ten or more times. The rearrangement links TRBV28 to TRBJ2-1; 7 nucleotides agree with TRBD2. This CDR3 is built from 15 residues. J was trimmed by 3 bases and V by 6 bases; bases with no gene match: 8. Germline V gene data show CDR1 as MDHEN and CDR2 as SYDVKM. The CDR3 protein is CASSLSGAGYNEQFF. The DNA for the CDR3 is TGTGCCAGCAGCCTAAGCGGGGCAGGCTACAATGAGCAGTTCTTC.

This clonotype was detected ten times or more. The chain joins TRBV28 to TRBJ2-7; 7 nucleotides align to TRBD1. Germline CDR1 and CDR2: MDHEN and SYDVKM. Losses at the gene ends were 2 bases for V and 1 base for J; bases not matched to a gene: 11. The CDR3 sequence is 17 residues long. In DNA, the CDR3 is TGTGCCAGCAGTTTACCCAACAGGGGCGAGCTGTCCTACGAGCAGTACTTC. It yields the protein CASSLPNRGELSYEQYF.

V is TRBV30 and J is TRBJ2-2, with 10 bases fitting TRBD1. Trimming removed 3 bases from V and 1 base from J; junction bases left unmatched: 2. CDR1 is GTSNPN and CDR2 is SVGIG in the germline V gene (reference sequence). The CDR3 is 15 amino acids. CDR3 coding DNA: TGTGCCTGGAGGGGGGACAGGGGGAACACCGGGGAGCTGTTTTTT. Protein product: CAWRGDRGNTGELFF.

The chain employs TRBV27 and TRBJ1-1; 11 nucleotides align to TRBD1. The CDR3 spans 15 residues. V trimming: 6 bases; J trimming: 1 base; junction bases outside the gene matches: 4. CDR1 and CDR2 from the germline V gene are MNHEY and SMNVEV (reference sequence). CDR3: CASRDRGQRNTEAFF. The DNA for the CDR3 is TGTGCCAGCAGGGACAGGGGGCAAAGGAACACTGAAGCTTTCTTT.

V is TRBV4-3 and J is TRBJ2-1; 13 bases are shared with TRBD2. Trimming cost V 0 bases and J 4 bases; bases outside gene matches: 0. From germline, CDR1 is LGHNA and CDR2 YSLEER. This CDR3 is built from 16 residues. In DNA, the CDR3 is TGCGCCAGCAGCCAAGAGGGACTAGCGGGATACAATGAGCAGTTCTTC. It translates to CASSQEGLAGYNEQFF.

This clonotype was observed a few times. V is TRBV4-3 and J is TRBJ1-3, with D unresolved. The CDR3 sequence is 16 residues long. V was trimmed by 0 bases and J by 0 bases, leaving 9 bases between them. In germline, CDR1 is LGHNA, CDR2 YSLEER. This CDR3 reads CASSQDHRSSGNTIYF. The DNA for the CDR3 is TGCGCCAGCAGCCAAGACCACCGCTCCTCTGGAAACACCATATATTTT.

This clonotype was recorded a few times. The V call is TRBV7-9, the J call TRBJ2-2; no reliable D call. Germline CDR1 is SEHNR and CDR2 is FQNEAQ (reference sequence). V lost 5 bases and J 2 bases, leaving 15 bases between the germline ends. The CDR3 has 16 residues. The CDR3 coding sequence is TGTGCCAGCAGCGGGGATACAGAAGATAACACCGGGGAGCTGTTTTTT. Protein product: CASSGDTEDNTGELFF.

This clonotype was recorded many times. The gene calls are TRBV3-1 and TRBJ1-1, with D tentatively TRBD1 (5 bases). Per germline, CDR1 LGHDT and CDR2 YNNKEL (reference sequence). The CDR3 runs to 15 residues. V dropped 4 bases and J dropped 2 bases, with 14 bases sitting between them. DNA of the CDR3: TGTGCCAGCAGCCCGAGACAGCTCTCCAACACTGAAGCTTTCTTT. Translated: CASSPRQLSNTEAFF.

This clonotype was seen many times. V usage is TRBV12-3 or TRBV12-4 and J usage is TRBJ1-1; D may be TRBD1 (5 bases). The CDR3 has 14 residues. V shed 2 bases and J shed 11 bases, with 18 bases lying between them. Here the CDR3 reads CASSLIPQAGSAFF. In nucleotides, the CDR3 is TGTGCCAGCAGTTTAATCCCCCAGGCAGGGAGTGCTTTCTTT.

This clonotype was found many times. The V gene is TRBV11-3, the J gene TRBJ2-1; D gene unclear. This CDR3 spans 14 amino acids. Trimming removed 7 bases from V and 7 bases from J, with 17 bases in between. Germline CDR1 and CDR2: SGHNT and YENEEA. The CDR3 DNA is TGTGCCAGCACAAGCCGGGCCATAAAAAATGAGCAGTTCTTC. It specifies CASTSRAIKNEQFF.

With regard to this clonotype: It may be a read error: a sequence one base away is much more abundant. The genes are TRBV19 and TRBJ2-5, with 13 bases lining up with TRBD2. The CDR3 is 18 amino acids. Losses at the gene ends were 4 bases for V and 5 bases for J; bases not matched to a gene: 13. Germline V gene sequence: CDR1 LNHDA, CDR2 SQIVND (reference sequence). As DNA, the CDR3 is TGTGCCAGTAGTAGAAGTCGACTAGCGGGAGGTAGTTACGAGACCCAGTACTTC. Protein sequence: CASSRSRLAGGSYETQYF.